A selection of T cell receptor beta chains follows, all from one sample in a study of cytomegalovirus exposure and HLA in healthy donors. The method was immunoSEQ multiplex PCR; TCRdb's version includes in-frame clones alone and lacks a portion of them. Among roughly 180,000 clones listed, around 80% were seen once. Sequenced material: PBMCs. The receptors stem from a woman younger than 35 in good health and CMV-seronegative. Both conserved end residues are part of each CDR3. D genes are given only for firm matches. A row's size may be missing; if present it is once, few, many or a size class.

j_call v_call clone_size d_call cdr3_nt cdr3_aa
TRBJ2-6 TRBV5-4 NA NA TGTGCCAGCAGCCCCTTTGGGGCCAACGTCCTGACTTTC CASSPFGANVLTF
TRBJ2-1 TRBV7-7 once NA TGTGCTAGCGGCCCAGTGTTGACTATTCAAAATGAGCAGTTCTTC CASGPVLTIQNEQFF
TRBJ2-2 TRBV11-3 once TRBD2 TGTGCCAGCAGCTTCACCGGGACTAGAAGCACCGGGGAGCTGTTTTTT CASSFTGTRSTGELFF
TRBJ2-7 TRBV9 NA NA TGTGCCAGCAGCGTAGGACCTGACACCGACTACGAGCAGTACTTC CASSVGPDTDYEQYF
TRBJ2-3 TRBV4-1 once TRBD2 TGCGCCAGCAGCCAGACTAGCGGCACCACAGATACGCAGTATTTT CASSQTSGTTDTQYF
TRBJ2-5 TRBV11-2 NA NA TGTGCCAGCAGCTTAAGGGGCGGATCTGATCAAGAGACCCAGTACTTC CASSLRGGSDQETQYF
TRBJ2-2 TRBV28 medium-sized NA TGTGCCAGCAGTTTAGGGCAGGGGGAGGCCGGGGAGCTGTTTTTT CASSLGQGEAGELFF
TRBJ2-2 TRBV6-6 NA TRBD2 TGTGCCAGCACCCCGATAGCGGGAGATACCGGGGAGCTGTTTTTT CASTPIAGDTGELFF
TRBJ2-6 TRBV19 NA TRBD1 TGTGCCAGTATCCCCCGAGGGGATTGGGACAGCTCTGGGGCCAACGTCCTGACTTTC CASIPRGDWDSSGANVLTF
TRBJ2-1 TRBV7-6 NA NA TGTGCCAGCGCACGCAGCCGGACTATGGGGAATGAGCAGTTCTTC CASARSRTMGNEQFF
TRBJ1-2 TRBV10-3 NA NA TGTGCCATCAGTGCTGGACAGCCTCTCTATGGCTACACCTTC CAISAGQPLYGYTF
TRBJ1-1 TRBV11-3 NA NA TGTGCCCGCAGGTTTAGTGTGAACACTGAAGCTTTCTTT CARRFSVNTEAFF
TRBJ1-1 TRBV30 NA NA TGTGCCTGGGGAGACAGTTTCAAAGCTTTCTTT CAWGDSFKAFF
TRBJ2-6 TRBV30 NA TRBD2 TGTGCCTGGATCAGCGGGAGTAAGCTATCGGGGGCCAACGTCCTGACTTTC CAWISGSKLSGANVLTF
TRBJ2-7 TRBV7-9 NA TRBD2 TGTGCCAGCAGCTCACCACTCTGGCGGGGGTACGAGCAGTACTTC CASSSPLWRGYEQYF
TRBJ1-1 TRBV30 NA NA TGTGCCGGAGTGAAGAACACTGAAGCTTTCTTT CAGVKNTEAFF
TRBJ1-1 TRBV9 NA TRBD1 TGTGCCAGCAGCGCTCGTACGGCAGGGGGCACTGAAGCTTTCTTT CASSARTAGGTEAFF
TRBJ2-1 TRBV29-1 NA NA TGCAGCGTTGTAAGAGTTGCCAATGAGCAGTTCTTC CSVVRVANEQFF
TRBJ1-5 TRBV28 NA TRBD1 TGTGCCAGCAGATCCACAGGGGGCCTGAATCAGCCCCAGCATTTT CASRSTGGLNQPQHF
TRBJ2-7 TRBV5-1 NA TRBD1 TGCGCCAGCAGCCCCCTCGACAGGGGGTACGAGCAGTACTTC CASSPLDRGYEQYF
TRBJ1-1 TRBV9 NA NA TGTGCCAGCAGCGTAGCAGGGAACACTGAAGCTTTCTTT CASSVAGNTEAFF
TRBJ2-3 TRBV20-1 NA NA TGCAGTGCTGGGCAGACAGATACGCAGTATTTT CSAGQTDTQYF
TRBJ2-1 TRBV4-1 NA NA TGCGCCAGCAGCCCTCGGGACAATCCCCTCAATGAGCAGTTCTTC CASSPRDNPLNEQFF
TRBJ2-1 TRBV28 NA NA TGTGCCAGCAGCCCCAGCTGGGACAGCGGGTACAATGAGCAGTTCTTC CASSPSWDSGYNEQFF
TRBJ1-2 TRBV6-6 NA NA TGTGCCAGCAGCAAGGAGGGAAATAGGGGCTATGGCTACACCTTC CASSKEGNRGYGYTF
TRBJ2-7 TRBV6-5 NA TRBD2 TGTGCCAGCAGTTACCGGGAGGGATCCTACGAGCAGTACTTC CASSYREGSYEQYF
TRBJ1-5 TRBV20-1 NA NA TGCAGTGCTAGCCCAGATCAGCCCCAGCATTTT CSASPDQPQHF
TRBJ2-3 TRBV29-1 NA TRBD2 TGCAGCGAGCGGGAGGCCACAGATACGCAGTATTTT CSEREATDTQYF
TRBJ2-2 TRBV2 NA NA TGTGCCAGCAATGGAGGCGGGGAGCTGTTTTTT CASNGGGELFF
TRBJ2-7 TRBV21-1 NA NA TGTGCCAGCAGACTTTTGTCGGGACAGGGTACCTACGAGCAGTACTTC CASRLLSGQGTYEQYF
TRBJ2-5 TRBV29-1 NA NA TGCAGCGCCAGACAGGTCCTCTTAGAGACCCAGTACTTC CSARQVLLETQYF
TRBJ2-4 TRBV4-1 NA TRBD1 TGCGCCAGCAGCCAAGGACAGGGTATAGCCAAAAACATTCAGTACTTC CASSQGQGIAKNIQYF
TRBJ2-7 TRBV6-1 NA NA TGTGCCAGCAGTGATGCTGGCAGAATCCCCTACGAGCAGTACTTC CASSDAGRIPYEQYF
TRBJ2-1 TRBV6-4 NA NA TGTGCCAGCAGGTCTTTAGCGGAGAGCTCCTACAATGAGCAGTTCTTC CASRSLAESSYNEQFF
TRBJ2-7 TRBV6-6 few NA TGTGCCAGCAGTTACAACCCAGACTCCTACGAGCAGTACTTC CASSYNPDSYEQYF
TRBJ1-1 TRBV5-4 once NA TGTGCCAGCAGCTTGGCTCCAGGGATGAACACTGAAGCTTTCTTT CASSLAPGMNTEAFF
TRBJ2-5 TRBV6-1 NA NA TGTGCCAGCAGTTATGGTACAGTCAAAGAGACCCAGTACTTC CASSYGTVKETQYF
TRBJ2-3 TRBV4-2 NA NA TGTGCCAGCAGCCAAGATCCGGCTAGCGAGGATACGCAGTATTTT CASSQDPASEDTQYF
TRBJ2-1 TRBV11-3 NA TRBD1 TGTGCCAGCAACAGGGGACAGGGGGTAAATGAGCAGTTCTTC CASNRGQGVNEQFF
TRBJ1-6 TRBV4-2 NA TRBD1 TGTGCCAGCAGCCAAGAGTCGCAGGGGGCTCGTAATTCACCCCTCCACTTT CASSQESQGARNSPLHF
TRBJ2-5 TRBV5-1 NA NA TGCGCCAGCAAGAGAGGGAACCAAGAGACCCAGTACTTC CASKRGNQETQYF
TRBJ2-5 TRBV28 NA TRBD2 TGTGCCAGCGGGGGGGGATTGGGAGAGACCCAGTACTTC CASGGGLGETQYF
TRBJ2-1 TRBV28 few NA TGTGCCAGCAGTTTGTCGACAACAGGGAGTTACAATGAGCAGTTCTTC CASSLSTTGSYNEQFF
TRBJ2-3 TRBV4-2 NA NA TGTGCCAGCAGCCTTACTAGCACAGATACGCAGTATTTT CASSLTSTDTQYF
TRBJ2-1 TRBV10-3 NA TRBD1 TGTGCCACCCAGGGACAGGGCGCAGGTTCCTACAATGAGCAGTTCTTC CATQGQGAGSYNEQFF
TRBJ1-2 TRBV30 NA TRBD1 TGTGCCTGGAGGGGACAGGGCTCAACCTATGGCTACACCTTC CAWRGQGSTYGYTF
TRBJ2-7 TRBV2 NA NA TGTGCCAGCAGCATTCGTCTGTTCGAGCAGTACTTC CASSIRLFEQYF
TRBJ2-1 TRBV2 NA TRBD1 TGTGCCAGCAGGGCCCGGGACAGGGCTTACAATGAGCAGTTCTTC CASRARDRAYNEQFF